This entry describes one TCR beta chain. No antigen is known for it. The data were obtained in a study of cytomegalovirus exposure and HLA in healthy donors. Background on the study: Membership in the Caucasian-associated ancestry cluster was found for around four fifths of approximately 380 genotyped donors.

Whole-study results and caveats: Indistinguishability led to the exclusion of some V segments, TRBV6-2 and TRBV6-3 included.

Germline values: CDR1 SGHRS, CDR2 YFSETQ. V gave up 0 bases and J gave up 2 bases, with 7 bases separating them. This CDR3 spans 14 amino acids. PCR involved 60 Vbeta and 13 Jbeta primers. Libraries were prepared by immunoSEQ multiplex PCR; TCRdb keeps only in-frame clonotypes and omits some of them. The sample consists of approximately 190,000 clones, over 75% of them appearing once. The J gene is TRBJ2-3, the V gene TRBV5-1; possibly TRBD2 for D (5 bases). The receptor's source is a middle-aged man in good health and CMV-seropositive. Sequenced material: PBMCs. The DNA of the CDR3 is TGCGCCAGCAGCTTGGGGACTTACACAGATACGCAGTATTTT. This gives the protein CASSLGTYTDTQYF.